This TCR beta chain was sequenced in a study of T cells after yellow fever vaccination. Germline V CDR1 and CDR2: DFQATT, SNEGSKA (reference sequence). Trimming took off 0 bases at V and 11 bases at J, with 13 bases between the two ends. There are 12 residues in the CDR3. A single record per CDR3 protein comes from TCRdb applying MiXCR to the 5' RACE reads. The sample has about 550,000 distinct CDR3 sequences, around 21% seen once. The receptor's source is a man between 25 and 39 years old who received the YFV17D yellow fever vaccine. The sequencing here drew on PBMCs, taken 15 days after the yellow fever booster vaccination. The chain employs TRBV20-1 and TRBJ1-1; no clear D gene. CDR3 nucleotide sequence: TGCAGTGCTAGAGATCACACCTTGAGCGCTTTCTTT. It yields the protein CSARDHTLSAFF.